This is a list of T cell receptor beta chains from one sample in a study of brain T cells in children with intractable seizures. Only in-frame clones appear in the TCRdb table, and some are missing; sequencing was by immunoSEQ multiplex PCR. This sample yields under 150,000 clones, of which 94% are seen a single time; 3.8% belongs to the top ten. This sample comprised peripheral blood, obtained at surgery. All receptors come from a boy under two years old with hemimegalencephaly and intractable seizures. Both conserved end residues are part of each CDR3. A D gene is named only where the DNA matches it firmly. The size field is filled for only some rows; it gives once, few, many or a size class.

TRBV11-3,TRBJ2-7,TRBD2,NA,TGTGCCAGCAGCAGGGGACTAGCGGGAGCCATCGCCTACGAGCAGTACTTC,CASSRGLAGAIAYEQYF
TRBV9,TRBJ1-2,NA,NA,TGTGCCAGCAGCGTAGTACCGCTTAACTATGGCTACACCTTC,CASSVVPLNYGYTF
TRBV28,TRBJ2-1,NA,NA,TGTGCCAGCAGTTTGTGGGGGACGGACTACAATGAGCAGTTCTTC,CASSLWGTDYNEQFF
TRBV5-1,TRBJ1-3,TRBD1,once,TGCGCCAGCAGCCCAACAGGGGCTGGAAACACCATATATTTT,CASSPTGAGNTIYF
TRBV10-2,TRBJ1-6,NA,NA,TGCGCCAGCTGCTCCAGGGGTGGTTCACCCCTCCACTTT,CASCSRGGSPLHF
TRBV5-1,TRBJ2-7,TRBD1,NA,TGCGCCAGCAGCTTCCTCCAGGGGGAAGGCTCCTACGAGCAGTACTTC,CASSFLQGEGSYEQYF
TRBV9,TRBJ1-4,NA,NA,TGTGCCAGCAGCGCCTATGGGACCAATGAAAAACTGTTTTTT,CASSAYGTNEKLFF
TRBV19,TRBJ2-2,NA,NA,TGTGCCAGTAGTATTCTTCTAGTAGGTACCGGGGAGCTGTTTTTT,CASSILLVGTGELFF
TRBV29-1,TRBJ2-3,NA,NA,TGCAGCGTTGGACAGGGCACAGATACGCAGTATTTT,CSVGQGTDTQYF
TRBV12-5,TRBJ1-1,NA,NA,TGTGCTAGTGGCATACTCTGGGAGACAGCCGGCCTGAACACTGAAGCTTTCTTT,CASGILWETAGLNTEAFF
TRBV13,TRBJ2-7,TRBD1,NA,TGTGCCAGCAGCCTCAAGCCCCCGGGACAGGGCGCCTACGAGCAGTACTTC,CASSLKPPGQGAYEQYF